The 17 T cell receptor beta chains listed next were all sequenced from one sample in a study of CD8 T cells in ankylosing spondylitis. TCRdb redid the calling of the 5' RACE reads with MiXCR, one entry per CDR3 protein. Of 290,000 or so distinct CDR3 sequences listed, roughly 20% are singletons. Sequenced: blood, either unsorted or a sorted T cell fraction (not recorded which). All receptors come from a female donor with ankylosing spondylitis or in good health (not recorded which).

In its sample, this clonotype was seen a few times. In DNA form, the CDR3 reads TGTGCCAGCAGCTCCTGGAAAACGAGGAGGGCTGAGCAGTTCTTC. It yields the protein CASSSWKTRRAEQFF. The gene calls are TRBV11-2 and TRBJ2-1; perhaps TRBD2 as D (6 bases). Germline CDR1 reads SGHAT; CDR2 reads FQNNGV. Trimming pared 4 bases from V and 9 bases from J, leaving 19 bases between. This CDR3 has 15 amino acids.

This clonotype has a count of ten or more. The rearrangement links TRBV20-1 to TRBJ1-4, with TRBD1 matching over 7 bases. The CDR3 is 14 amino acids. Per germline, CDR1 DFQATT and CDR2 SNEGSKA (reference sequence). V was clipped by 3 bases and J by 5 bases; unmatched bases: 6. The CDR3 loop reads CSASPGQQNEKLFF. DNA of the CDR3: TGCAGTGCTAGTCCGGGACAGCAGAATGAAAAACTGTTTTTT.

This clonotype showed up just a few times. This chain connects TRBV20-1 to TRBJ1-5; 8 nucleotides agree with TRBD1. The CDR3 covers 14 residues. J gave up 9 bases and V 1 base, and 8 bases lay outside the gene matches. The germline CDR1 and CDR2 sequences are DFQATT and SNEGSKA (reference sequence). CDR3 residues: CSARGGQGAGPQHF. The CDR3 DNA sequence: TGCAGTGCTAGAGGAGGGCAGGGGGCCGGGCCCCAGCATTTT.

This chain connects TRBV20-1 to TRBJ2-1; tentative D call: TRBD2 (5 bases). Germline V gene lookup returns CDR1 DFQATT and CDR2 SNEGSKA (reference sequence). The V gene lost 5 bases and the J gene lost 7 bases, with 18 bases spanning the gap. The CDR3 consists of 14 residues. The CDR3 reads CSAPRTENGNEQFF. As DNA, the CDR3 is TGCAGTGCTCCACGGACTGAAAACGGGAATGAGCAGTTCTTC.

This clonotype came up once. This chain uses TRBV4-3 with TRBJ2-3; no reliable D call. Looked up from germline, CDR1 is LGHNA and CDR2 is YSLEER. The germline V and J ends were trimmed by 0 bases and 4 bases, with 14 bases remaining between them. CDR3 length: 16 amino acids. Written as DNA, the CDR3 is TGCGCCAGCAGCCAAGACGTTGGGGTCCGAGCAGATACGCAGTATTTT. Translation: CASSQDVGVRADTQYF.

The chain is built from TRBV12-3 or TRBV12-4 and TRBJ1-2, with 7 nucleotides matching TRBD1. The CDR3 runs to 17 residues. The junction had 14 bases not matched to a gene; V was cut back by 5 bases and J by 2 bases. In nucleotides, the CDR3 is TGTGCCAGCAGTCGATCAAGCCACAGGGGCGCGAACTATGGCTACACCTTC. This sequence encodes CASSRSSHRGANYGYTF.

This clonotype came up many times. The gene calls are TRBV29-1 and TRBJ2-7; tentative D call: TRBD2 (6 bases). CDR1 SQVTM and CDR2 ANQGSEA come from the germline V gene. V was trimmed by 2 bases and J by 2 bases, leaving 13 bases between them. The CDR3 covers 14 residues. This CDR3 is CSVETGEAPYEQYF. In DNA form, the CDR3 reads TGCAGCGTTGAAACGGGGGAGGCACCCTACGAGCAGTACTTC.

The chain is built from TRBV12-3 or TRBV12-4 and TRBJ2-7; 10 positions agree with TRBD1. There are 12 residues in the CDR3. After removal of 8 bases from V and 6 bases from J, the junction contained 4 bases not matched to a gene. CDR3 loop: CASGWTGGEQYF. The CDR3 DNA follows: TGTGCCAGCGGATGGACAGGGGGCGAGCAGTACTTC.

This clonotype was seen a handful of times. V is TRBV28 and J is TRBJ2-5, with TRBD2 matching 12 bases. Looked up from germline, CDR1 is MDHEN and CDR2 is SYDVKM. This CDR3 is built from 16 residues. Trimming took 4 bases from V and 1 from J; bases not matched to a gene: 4. The CDR3 reads CASSYGLAGSQETQYF. The CDR3 DNA reads TGTGCCAGCAGTTACGGACTAGCGGGATCCCAAGAGACCCAGTACTTC.

This clonotype is labeled medium-sized. This sequence joins TRBV29-1 and TRBJ2-1; 7 bases line up with TRBD2. The CDR3 covers 14 residues. CDR1 and CDR2 (germline): SQVTM, ANQGSEA. The CDR3 DNA reads TGCAGTTTATCCCCTTTAGCGGGTTCCAATGAGCAGTTCTTC. Translated, it gives CSLSPLAGSNEQFF.

This rearrangement joins TRBV20-1 to TRBJ1-5; D is undetermined. V lost 2 bases, J lost 0 bases, and 17 bases lay in between. Germline V CDR1 and CDR2: DFQATT, SNEGSKA (reference sequence). The CDR3 is 17 amino acids. The CDR3 sequence is CSARRPGILYSNQPQHF. The CDR3 bases are TGCAGTGCTAGACGACCTGGGATCCTGTATAGCAATCAGCCCCAGCATTTT.

This clonotype rates as medium-sized. The V and J genes are TRBV20-1 and TRBJ2-1; weak D call: TRBD2 (5 bases). Germline V lookup: CDR1 DFQATT, CDR2 SNEGSKA (reference sequence). This CDR3 has 12 amino acids. Trimming shortened V by 3 bases and J by 9 bases, and 12 bases separated the two germline ends. The CDR3 region has the DNA TGCAGTGCTAGGTTAAGGACTGTTGAGCAGTTCTTC. It yields the protein CSARLRTVEQFF.

This clonotype was found a few times. This chain uses TRBV28 with TRBJ1-2; D remains unclear. Germline assignment: CDR1 MDHEN and CDR2 SYDVKM. Trimming stripped 6 bases from V and 2 bases from J, with 13 bases between. CDR3 length equals 14 residues. This chain's CDR3 is CASSIGMDNYGYTF. The CDR3 DNA is TGTGCCAGCAGCATTGGGATGGACAACTATGGCTACACCTTC.

The chain joins TRBV7-2 to TRBJ2-3, with unresolved D. Germline assignment: CDR1 SGHTA and CDR2 FQGNSA. V was shortened by 5 bases and J by 1 base, with 10 bases between the two germline ends. This CDR3 is 14 amino acids long. For the CDR3, the DNA is TGTGCCAGCAGCCCAAGGGTTGGCACAGATACGCAGTATTTT. This codes for CASSPRVGTDTQYF.

This clonotype has a handful of counts. The chain couples TRBV12-3 or TRBV12-4 to TRBJ1-1, with 7 bases that match TRBD1. The CDR3 length is 14 residues. V shed 7 bases and J 0 bases; nucleotides not matched to a gene: 5. CDR3 protein: CASTSGTVNTEAFF. Here the CDR3 DNA reads TGTGCCAGCACCTCCGGGACAGTGAACACTGAAGCTTTCTTT.

This clonotype was counted many times. This chain uses TRBV20-1 with TRBJ2-7, with D perhaps TRBD1 (5 bases). This CDR3 is 14 amino acids long. V gave up 3 bases and J gave up 4 bases, with 16 bases separating them. Looked up from germline, CDR1 is DFQATT and CDR2 is SNEGSKA (reference sequence). The CDR3 sequence is CSARWAGNRYEQYF. Written as DNA, the CDR3 is TGCAGTGCTAGGTGGGCAGGGAATAGGTACGAGCAGTACTTC.

V gene TRBV24-1 combines with J gene TRBJ2-1, with 7 bases fitting TRBD1. CDR1 is KGHDR and CDR2 is SFDVKD in the germline V gene. The J segment lost 1 base and the V segment lost 4 bases, leaving 6 bases of the junction unmatched. CDR3 length equals 16 residues. The CDR3 sequence is CATSDTDRESYNEQFF. Here the CDR3 DNA reads TGTGCCACCAGTGACACAGACAGGGAATCCTACAATGAGCAGTTCTTC.